One sample yielded the 14 T cell receptor beta chains listed below, sequenced in a study of blood T cell repertoires in COVID-19. Some clones are missing from TCRdb's copy, which holds only in-frame ones; the method was immunoSEQ multiplex PCR. The sample shows more than 90,000 clones, 82% of them seen only once. Material: peripheral blood. The receptors stem from a man in his 70s with acute or convalescent COVID-19.

The gene calls are TRBV6-5 and TRBJ2-1; 13 nucleotides match TRBD2. The CDR3 runs to 15 residues. V was clipped by 6 bases and J by 9 bases; unmatched bases: 8. Looked up from germline, CDR1 is MNHEY and CDR2 is SVGAGI. The CDR3 DNA reads TGTGCCAGCAGAACGACTAGCGGGAGGACAGCTGAGCAGTTCTTC. This sequence encodes CASRTTSGRTAEQFF.

The chain carries TRBV18 and TRBJ2-7, with D possibly TRBD1 on 6 matching bases. Trimming removed 0 bases at V and 2 bases at J, with 11 bases between. Germline assignment: CDR1 KGHSH and CDR2 LQKENI. This CDR3 is 15 amino acids long. The CDR3 reads CASSPPSAGAYEQYF. Written as DNA, the CDR3 is TGTGCCAGCTCACCACCATCCGCAGGGGCCTACGAGCAGTACTTC. Supplemented by reference TRBV18 and TRBJ2-7, the full variable domain reads NAGVMQNPRHLVRRRGQEARLRCSPMKGHSHVYWYRQLPEEGLKFMVYLQKENIIDESGMPKERFSAEFPKEGPSILRIQQVVRGDSAAYFCASSPPSAGAYEQYFGPGTRLTVT.

Only a few counts were recorded for this clone. This rearrangement joins TRBV30 to TRBJ1-2; 8 bases are shared with TRBD1. The germline CDR1 and CDR2 sequences are GTSNPN and SVGIG (reference sequence). This CDR3 region has 16 residues. V shed 0 bases, J shed 7 bases, and the junction held 13 bases outside the gene matches. Written as DNA, the CDR3 is TGTGCCTGGAGTGTCGGAGGACAGGGAATTAGTCGTGGCTACACCTTC. Amino acids: CAWSVGGQGISRGYTF.

V gene TRBV9 combines with J gene TRBJ2-5, with a tentative D call TRBD1 (5 bases). Germline CDR1 is SGDLS and CDR2 is YYNGEE. The V end was cut by 3 bases, the J end by 1 base, with 7 bases between. The CDR3 runs to 13 residues. The DNA of the CDR3 is TGTGCCAGCAGCGACAGGCCCCAAGAGACCCAGTACTTC. It codes for CASSDRPQETQYF.

The chain combines TRBV19 with TRBJ1-3; 10 nucleotides agree with TRBD1. Germline values: CDR1 LNHDA, CDR2 SQIVND (reference sequence). There are 14 residues in the CDR3. The V segment lost 10 bases and the J segment 1 base; nucleotides outside the gene matches: 4. The CDR3 is CATRDRGSGNTIYF. The DNA of the CDR3 is TGTGCCACAAGGGACAGGGGATCTGGAAACACCATATATTTT.

The rearrangement joins TRBV9 to TRBJ1-2; 8 bases are shared with TRBD1. Per germline, CDR1 SGDLS and CDR2 YYNGEE. There are 14 residues in the CDR3. The V gene end was trimmed by 1 base and the J gene end by 4 bases; junction bases not matched to a gene: 3. The CDR3 nucleotides are TGTGCCAGCAGCGTACAGGGGGCTTTCTATGGCTACACCTTC. The encoded protein is CASSVQGAFYGYTF. Combining the CDR3 with reference TRBV9 and TRBJ1-2 gives the whole variable domain DSGVTQTPKHLITATGQRVTLRCSPRSGDLSVYWYQQSLDQGLQFLIQYYNGEERAKGNILERFSAQQFPDLHSELNLSSLELGDSALYFCASSVQGAFYGYTFGSGTRLTVV.

V is TRBV18 and J is TRBJ2-2, with D perhaps matching TRBD2 (6 bases). V was cut by 2 bases and J by 0 bases, with 10 bases left in between. The CDR3 covers 16 residues. CDR1 KGHSH and CDR2 LQKENI come from the germline V gene. The CDR3 spells CASSPGGGANTGELFF. CDR3 nucleotide sequence: TGTGCCAGCTCACCAGGAGGCGGGGCGAACACCGGGGAGCTGTTTTTT.

V is TRBV10-3 and J is TRBJ1-5; D unresolved. The germline V gene encodes CDR1 ENHRY and CDR2 SYGVKD. This CDR3 region has 16 residues. With 0 bases removed from V and 0 bases from J, the gap between germline ends came to 9 bases. CDR3 in DNA: TGTGCCATCAGTGAGTCGAGAGGAAATAGCAATCAGCCCCAGCATTTT. Encoded protein: CAISESRGNSNQPQHF.

V usage is TRBV10-1 and J usage is TRBJ2-7; TRBD1 matches at 8 bases. Germline V gene data show CDR1 as WNHNN and CDR2 as SYGVQD (reference sequence). This CDR3 region has 14 residues. V lost 4 bases to trimming and J lost 3 bases; unmatched junction nucleotides: 5. CDR3 amino acids: CASSGRGTGYEQYF. CDR3 DNA sequence: TGCGCCAGCAGTGGTAGAGGGACAGGCTACGAGCAGTACTTC.

V gene TRBV29-1 combines with J gene TRBJ1-1; D is undetermined. The germline gives CDR1 SQVTM, CDR2 ANQGSEA. The CDR3 covers 12 residues. V was trimmed by 7 bases and J by 1 base, leaving 10 bases between them. CDR3 protein: CSGRPGNTEAFF. The CDR3 bases are TGCAGCGGGCGGCCGGGGAACACTGAAGCTTTCTTT.

The gene calls are TRBV10-2 and TRBJ2-1; TRBD2 might be the D (5 bases). Trimming stripped 5 bases from V and 1 base from J, with 12 bases between. The germline CDR1 and CDR2 sequences are WSHSY and SAAADI. The CDR3 spans 15 residues. DNA of the CDR3: TGCGCCAGCAGTTTAGCGAATCCTTCCTACAATGAGCAGTTCTTC. Translated: CASSLANPSYNEQFF.

For the CDR3, the DNA is TGTGCCAGCAGCTTGGACAGGGCCTCGTACAATGAGCAGTTCTTC. It yields the protein CASSLDRASYNEQFF. The rearrangement joins TRBV5-4 to TRBJ2-1, with D perhaps TRBD1 (6 bases). The CDR3 totals 15 residues. The germline CDR1 and CDR2 sequences are SGHNT and YYREEE (reference sequence). Trimming left V 0 bases short and J 4 bases short, with 11 bases between.

V usage is TRBV5-1 and J usage is TRBJ2-7; tentatively, D is TRBD1 (7 bases). The germline V gene encodes CDR1 SGHRS and CDR2 YFSETQ. V lost 1 base, J lost 2 bases, and 34 bases lay in between. The length of the CDR3 is 22 residues. CDR3 sequence: CASSLTATGTPRRSRQAYEQYF. The CDR3 nucleotides read TGCGCCAGCAGCTTGACGGCGACAGGGACTCCACGGCGCTCTCGTCAAGCCTACGAGCAGTACTTC.

V usage is TRBV2 and J usage is TRBJ1-6, with D perhaps TRBD1 (6 bases). Deletions cut 1 base from V and 6 bases from J, with 10 bases between. Germline CDR1 SNHLY, CDR2 FYNNEI. CDR3 size: 15 residues. This CDR3 reads CASSEGGGGNSPLHF. In DNA, the CDR3 is TGTGCCAGCAGTGAAGGGGGAGGGGGTAATTCACCCCTCCACTTT.